This passage covers 24 T cell receptor beta chains from one sample sequenced in a study of human T cells and chemical hapten exposure. As for time point: pre-sensitization, week 0. This sample's treatment: therapeutic diphenylcyclopropenone sensitization with weekly scalp DPC. TCRdb re-called the RACE reads with MiXCR, one entry per CDR3 protein. Of about 180,000 distinct CDR3 sequences in the sample, around 30% were seen once. This specimen was whole blood, taken in connection with sensitization to the hapten diphenylcyclopropenone (DPC). These receptors were taken from a woman in her 30s with alopecia areata. Some clones in this sample may be carry-over from other donors' samples.

In its sample, this clonotype was seen a few times. CDR3 in amino acids: CASSLVDVNSPLHF. CDR3 in DNA: TGTGCCAGCAGCTTAGTGGATGTTAATTCACCCCTCCACTTT. This rearrangement joins TRBV7-2 to TRBJ1-6; no firm D call. This CDR3 is built from 14 residues. The ends were cut back, 1 base at V and 6 bases at J, with 7 bases in the middle. Germline V gene sequence: CDR1 SGHTA, CDR2 FQGNSA.

This rearrangement joins TRBV18 to TRBJ2-7, with D possibly being TRBD1 or TRBD2 (5 bases each). From germline, CDR1 is KGHSH and CDR2 LQKENI. CDR3 length: 14 amino acids. Trimming took off 6 bases at V and 0 bases at J, with 12 bases between the two ends. CDR3 amino acids: CASSWDLSSYEQYF. In DNA, the CDR3 is TGTGCCAGCTCGTGGGACCTCAGCTCCTACGAGCAGTACTTC.

The rearrangement uses TRBV7-2 and TRBJ1-6, with 7 bases fitting TRBD1. Trimming at V came to 5 bases and at J to 10 bases, leaving 8 bases not matched to a gene. The CDR3 runs to 14 residues. Germline V gene data show CDR1 as SGHTA and CDR2 as FQGNSA. The chain's CDR3 is CASSTLTGHSPLHF. DNA of the CDR3: TGTGCCAGCAGCACCTTGACAGGGCACTCACCCCTCCACTTT.

V is TRBV7-2 and J is TRBJ1-6; no clear D gene. Per germline, CDR1 SGHTA and CDR2 FQGNSA. The CDR3 length is 13 residues. The V end was cut by 1 base, the J end by 10 bases, with 8 bases between. CDR3 DNA: TGTGCCAGCAGCTTAGGGGCTTTATCACCCCTCCACTTT. It encodes CASSLGALSPLHF.

This clonotype was seen more than once but under ten times. CDR3 in DNA: TGTGCCAGCAGCAAACCTCCCTATCAGCCCCAGCATTTT. It is translated as CASSKPPYQPQHF. The chain employs TRBV7-2 and TRBJ1-5; D is undetermined. The CDR3 is made up of 13 amino acids. Per germline, CDR1 SGHTA and CDR2 FQGNSA. The ends were cut back, 5 bases at V and 5 bases at J, with 10 bases in the middle.

V and J are TRBV28 and TRBJ1-4; TRBD1 might be the D (5 bases). V gave up 8 bases and J gave up 0 bases, with 13 bases separating them. CDR1 is MDHEN and CDR2 is SYDVKM in the germline V gene. This CDR3 region has 15 residues. This chain's CDR3 is CASSLGGATNEKLFF. The CDR3 bases are TGTGCCAGCTCCCTTGGGGGTGCAACTAATGAAAAACTGTTTTTT.

In its sample, this clonotype was seen a few times. This sequence joins TRBV28 and TRBJ2-5, with D perhaps TRBD1 or TRBD2 (7 bases each). CDR3 length equals 15 residues. CDR1 and CDR2 (germline): MDHEN, SYDVKM. With 3 bases removed from V and 2 bases from J, the gap between germline ends came to 13 bases. CDR3 bases: TGTGCCAGCAGTTTTTACAGGGGAGGGCAAGAGACCCAGTACTTC. Its protein is CASSFYRGGQETQYF.

In DNA, the CDR3 is TGTGCCAGCTCACCCCAGACAGGGTCAACTAATGAAAAACTGTTTTTT. It translates to CASSPQTGSTNEKLFF. The V call is TRBV18, the J call TRBJ1-4, with 7 bases that match TRBD1. This CDR3 is 16 amino acids long. The V gene end was trimmed by 3 bases and the J gene end by 0 bases; junction bases not matched to a gene: 4. Per germline, CDR1 KGHSH and CDR2 LQKENI.

Only a few counts were recorded for this clonotype. This chain uses TRBV7-3 with TRBJ1-2, with D unresolved. CDR3 length: 12 amino acids. Between the trimmed V and J ends, which lost 2 bases and 8 bases, there was a span of 9 bases. Per germline, CDR1 SGHTA and CDR2 FQGTGA. The CDR3 DNA is TGTGCCAGCAGCTTATCCGGTGAAGGCTACACCTTC. This gives the protein CASSLSGEGYTF.

The rearrangement links TRBV2 to TRBJ2-2; no definite D call. In germline, CDR1 is SNHLY, CDR2 FYNNEI. CDR3 size: 13 residues. V was shortened by 1 base and J by 11 bases, with 11 bases between the two germline ends. CDR3 in DNA: TGTGCCAGCAGTGAAGTGGGTGCGCCCGAGCTGTTTTTT. Protein sequence: CASSEVGAPELFF.

The chain links TRBV27 to TRBJ2-5; 7 bases agree with TRBD2. This CDR3 region has 16 residues. With 4 bases clipped from V and 0 bases from J, the junction kept 8 bases outside the gene matches. Germline CDR1 and CDR2: MNHEY and SMNVEV (reference sequence). CDR3 loop: CASSSRRLAYQETQYF. CDR3 in DNA: TGTGCCAGCAGTTCCCGCCGACTAGCCTACCAAGAGACCCAGTACTTC.

This clonotype was detected only a few times. The V gene is TRBV5-1, the J gene TRBJ2-5; D remains unclear. In germline, CDR1 is SGHRS, CDR2 YFSETQ. The CDR3 extends over 14 amino acids. Trimming shortened V by 6 bases and J by 5 bases, and 17 bases separated the two germline ends. Here the CDR3 DNA reads TGCGCCAGCACCCCGACGTCCAGTTCCGAGACCCAGTACTTC. Translating gives CASTPTSSSETQYF.

In this sample, this clonotype turned up a few times. The chain joins TRBV12-3 or TRBV12-4 to TRBJ2-3; no clear D. This CDR3 is built from 15 residues. V lost 0 bases to trimming and J lost 2 bases, with 9 bases between them. The chain's CDR3 is CASSLAGYNTDTQYF. In DNA, the CDR3 is TGTGCCAGCAGTTTAGCCGGCTACAACACAGATACGCAGTATTTT.

The rearrangement uses TRBV7-3 and TRBJ2-2; 8 bases are a match to TRBD1. V gave up 5 bases and J gave up 2 bases; unmatched junction bases: 7. The germline V gene has CDR1 SGHTA and CDR2 FQGTGA. The CDR3 contains 16 residues. CDR3 coding DNA: TGTGCCAGCAGCAATAACAGGGGGTCTAACACCGGGGAGCTGTTTTTT. The encoded protein is CASSNNRGSNTGELFF.

This chain links TRBV20-1 with TRBJ1-1; D is possibly TRBD1 (5 bases). Per germline, CDR1 DFQATT and CDR2 SNEGSKA (reference sequence). This CDR3 has 11 amino acids. The V gene lost 3 bases and the J gene lost 8 bases, with 10 bases spanning the gap. The CDR3 reads CSASAQAEAFF. The CDR3 DNA is TGCAGTGCTAGCGCACAGGCAGAAGCTTTCTTT.

CDR3 amino acids: CASRGGNYSTDTQYF. CDR3 in DNA: TGCGCCAGCAGAGGGGGAAACTATAGCACAGATACGCAGTATTTT. The chain links TRBV5-1 to TRBJ2-3; tentatively, D is TRBD1 (6 bases). V lost 5 bases and J 0 bases, leaving 13 bases between the germline ends. The CDR3 spans 15 residues. Germline-derived CDR1 and CDR2 are SGHRS and YFSETQ.

The V and J genes are TRBV4-2 and TRBJ2-5, with TRBD1 matching 8 bases. The CDR3 loop spans 15 amino acids. Germline trimming cut 3 bases from V and 5 bases from J; bases unmatched to any gene: 8. Germline-derived CDR1 and CDR2 are LGHNA and YNFKEQ. CDR3 DNA sequence: TGTGCCAGCAGCCAGGACAGGGTCTTGGGGGAGACCCAGTACTTC. This codes for CASSQDRVLGETQYF.

The chain is built from TRBV5-1 and TRBJ2-2; no clear D gene. The CDR3 is made up of 16 amino acids. V was trimmed by 0 bases and J by 4 bases, leaving 13 bases between them. Germline values: CDR1 SGHRS, CDR2 YFSETQ. CDR3 residues: CASSLEAPSITGELFF. The CDR3 bases are TGCGCCAGCAGCTTGGAGGCCCCTTCCATCACCGGGGAGCTGTTTTTT.

This clonotype was observed a few times. The chain joins TRBV5-8 to TRBJ1-2; no clear D gene. Germline CDR1 reads SGHTS; CDR2 reads YDEGEE. There are 16 residues in the CDR3. The V end lost 0 bases, the J end lost 3 bases, and 15 bases lay between the germline ends. The DNA of the CDR3 is TGTGCCAGCAGCTTGGTGTTAGACCCGGTTTACTATGGCTACACCTTC. Its protein is CASSLVLDPVYYGYTF.

This clonotype was detected only a few times. The J gene is TRBJ1-5, the V gene TRBV20-1, with a tentative D call TRBD1 (5 bases). The length of the CDR3 is 13 residues. V was cut by 5 bases and J by 4 bases, with 12 bases left in between. Germline assignment: CDR1 DFQATT and CDR2 SNEGSKA (reference sequence). CDR3 in amino acids: CSAGGTANQPQHF. CDR3 coding DNA: TGCAGTGCTGGCGGGACCGCGAATCAGCCCCAGCATTTT.

In its sample, this clonotype was seen many times. V usage is TRBV20-1 and J usage is TRBJ2-5; perhaps D is TRBD1 or TRBD2 (6 bases each). CDR1 and CDR2 (germline): DFQATT, SNEGSKA (reference sequence). The V end was cut by 6 bases, the J end by 1 base, with 18 bases between. The CDR3 extends over 15 amino acids. CDR3: CSAERGASGQETQYF. DNA for the CDR3: TGCAGTGCAGAGAGGGGGGCCTCTGGCCAAGAGACCCAGTACTTC.

V and J are TRBV3-1 and TRBJ2-1; a weak D match, TRBD2 (5 bases). The V and J ends lost 1 base and 6 bases respectively, with 16 bases between them. This CDR3 has 16 residues. The germline CDR1 and CDR2 sequences are LGHDT and YNNKEL (reference sequence). The CDR3: CASSQGVRGRSNEQFF. The CDR3 region has the DNA TGTGCCAGCAGCCAAGGTGTCCGGGGAAGGTCCAATGAGCAGTTCTTC.

The genes are TRBV28 and TRBJ1-6; TRBD1 is a possible D gene (6 bases). Trimming pared 3 bases from V and 9 bases from J, leaving 12 bases between. CDR1 is MDHEN, CDR2 SYDVKM, per germline. This CDR3 has 14 amino acids. CDR3 region: CASSFRGWGSPLHF. In DNA, the CDR3 is TGTGCCAGCAGTTTCAGGGGATGGGGTTCACCCCTCCACTTT.

The table lists this clonotype with a few counts. This chain uses TRBV29-1 with TRBJ2-6; 10 positions match TRBD1. The CDR3 is 16 amino acids. Germline V gives CDR1 SQVTM, CDR2 ANQGSEA. After removal of 6 bases from V and 2 bases from J, the junction contained 7 bases not matched to a gene. This chain's CDR3 is CSVPTGGSTGANVLTF. The CDR3 DNA follows: TGCAGCGTACCGACAGGGGGCTCCACTGGGGCCAACGTCCTGACTTTC.